Following are 29 T cell receptor beta chains from one sample sequenced in a study of T cell responses to AZD1222 COVID-19 vaccine. Produced via immunoSEQ multiplex PCR; TCRdb's table is partial and in-frame only. Of some 150,000 clones detected, approximately 89% appear once; the ten largest clones hold under 2%. Sample: peripheral blood, taken 28 days after the second AZD1222 dose. These receptors all come from an adult who received the AZD1222 COVID-19 vaccine.

This clone was picked up one time. The chain joins TRBV19 to TRBJ1-5; D possibly corresponds to TRBD1 (6 bases). Trimming cost V 2 bases and J 4 bases, with 18 bases left between them. The CDR3 totals 17 residues. CDR1 and CDR2 (germline): LNHDA, SQIVND (reference sequence). The CDR3 DNA is TGTGCCAGTAGTATAAGTCGGGGCCAGGGGCGAAATCAGCCCCAGCATTTT. This translates into CASSISRGQGRNQPQHF.

This clone has only one observation. This chain uses TRBV6-5 with TRBJ1-2; 9 nucleotides line up with TRBD1. CDR1 MNHEY and CDR2 SVGAGI come from the germline V gene. CDR3 size: 16 residues. J gave up 10 bases and V 4 bases, and 16 bases lay outside the gene matches. Here the CDR3 reads CASSSTTTGGLTNYTF. DNA of the CDR3: TGTGCCAGCAGTTCCACTACGACAGGGGGTCTCACAAACTACACCTTC.

This CDR3 reads CASSPKSGGWGYGYTF. CDR3 coding DNA: TGTGCCAGCAGCCCTAAGTCGGGTGGTTGGGGCTATGGCTACACCTTC. The chain has TRBV3-1 (or the pseudogene TRBV3-2) and TRBJ1-2; D call uncertain. Per the germline V gene, CDR1 is LGHDT and CDR2 is YNNKEL (reference sequence). V was clipped by 4 bases and J by 4 bases, with 19 bases between them. This CDR3 has 16 residues.

The V and J genes are TRBV19 and TRBJ1-6; no definite D call. The germline gives CDR1 LNHDA, CDR2 SQIVND (reference sequence). This CDR3 spans 15 amino acids. Deletions cut 7 bases from V and 5 bases from J, with 15 bases between. Written as DNA, the CDR3 is TGTGCCAGTAAAGGCGCAGAACGGAATAATTCACCCCTCCACTTT. Its protein is CASKGAERNNSPLHF. Full variable domain (outside the CDR3, taken from reference TRBV19 and TRBJ1-6): DGGITQSPKYLFRKEGQNVTLSCEQNLNHDAMYWYRQDPGQGLRLIYYSQIVNDFQKGDIAEGYSVSREKKESFPLTVTSAQKNPTAFYLCASKGAERNNSPLHFGNGTRLTVT.

The chain links TRBV5-1 to TRBJ2-5, with a possible D match to TRBD1 (6 bases). V was clipped by 0 bases and J by 3 bases, with 12 bases between them. Germline V gene sequence: CDR1 SGHRS, CDR2 YFSETQ. CDR3 length: 15 amino acids. This CDR3 is CASSLAWYREETQYF. The CDR3 bases are TGCGCCAGCAGCTTGGCCTGGTACAGGGAAGAGACCCAGTACTTC.

The chain employs TRBV6-5 and TRBJ1-5; D uncertain. CDR3 size: 13 residues. V was clipped by 0 bases and J by 5 bases, with 5 bases between them. CDR1 and CDR2 (germline): MNHEY, SVGAGI. The CDR3 coding sequence is TGTGCCAGCAGTTACTCTCGGGATCAGCCCCAGCATTTT. As protein: CASSYSRDQPQHF.

The genes are TRBV4-1 and TRBJ2-1; D call uncertain. Trimming cost V 0 bases and J 0 bases, with 9 bases left between them. Per germline, CDR1 MGHRA and CDR2 YSYEKL. The CDR3 is 16 residues long. Written as DNA, the CDR3 is TGCGCCAGCAGCCAAGATCCCCTGAGCTCCTACAATGAGCAGTTCTTC. It specifies CASSQDPLSSYNEQFF.

This clone was observed a single time. V and J are TRBV27 and TRBJ2-7; D uncertain. Germline CDR1 and CDR2: MNHEY and SMNVEV (reference sequence). V was shortened by 6 bases and J by 2 bases, with 14 bases between the two germline ends. The CDR3 contains 14 residues. The CDR3 protein is CASSLYGPTYEQYF. DNA of the CDR3: TGTGCCAGCAGCCTATATGGCCCCACCTACGAGCAGTACTTC.

The chain carries TRBV7-2 and TRBJ2-3, with D uncertain. Germline V lookup: CDR1 SGHTA, CDR2 FQGNSA. This CDR3 spans 12 amino acids. V was shortened by 2 bases and J by 0 bases, with 0 bases between the two germline ends. CDR3 DNA: TGTGCCAGCAGCTTAAGCACAGATACGCAGTATTTT. Its translation: CASSLSTDTQYF.

V gene TRBV10-3 combines with J gene TRBJ2-5; TRBD1 or TRBD2 may be the D gene (5 bases each). The CDR3 extends over 15 amino acids. Trimming took 6 bases from V and 1 from J, leaving 15 bases between them. Germline V gene lookup returns CDR1 ENHRY and CDR2 SYGVKD. This CDR3 is CAIRIGVGVQETQYF. In DNA, the CDR3 is TGTGCCATCAGAATCGGGGTAGGGGTCCAAGAGACCCAGTACTTC.

The chain links TRBV7-9 to TRBJ1-5; 9 nucleotides match TRBD1. Germline CDR1 SEHNR, CDR2 FQNEAQ (reference sequence). The junction had 11 bases not matched to a gene; V was cut back by 6 bases and J by 2 bases. The CDR3 consists of 17 residues. Here the CDR3 DNA reads TGTGCCAGCAGTCTCTCACAGGGGGCGCAGGGCAATCAGCCCCAGCATTTT. Translated: CASSLSQGAQGNQPQHF.

For the CDR3, the DNA is TGTGCCAGCAGACCTGATACAGGGAACACTGAAGCTTTCTTT. This encodes CASRPDTGNTEAFF. J is TRBJ1-1 and V is TRBV5-4; D perhaps matches TRBD1 (5 bases). Trimming removed 5 bases from V and 1 base from J, with 12 bases in between. This CDR3 contains 14 residues. Looked up from germline, CDR1 is SGHNT and CDR2 is YYREEE (reference sequence).

This clone was detected only a few times. The chain employs TRBV10-3 and TRBJ2-3; 9 bases line up with TRBD2. The CDR3 totals 17 residues. Losses at the gene ends were 4 bases for V and 3 bases for J; bases not matched to a gene: 11. Germline values: CDR1 ENHRY, CDR2 SYGVKD. The CDR3 loop reads CAISALRASGNTDTQYF. In DNA, the CDR3 is TGTGCCATCAGTGCGCTCCGGGCTAGCGGGAATACAGATACGCAGTATTTT.

The J gene is TRBJ1-4, the V gene TRBV11-2; maybe TRBD1 (5 bases). Trimming removed 5 bases from V and 11 bases from J, with 21 bases in between. CDR1 and CDR2 from the germline V gene are SGHAT and FQNNGV. CDR3 length: 15 residues. The CDR3 bases are TGTGCCAGCAGCCGCGGCGGGACGCTGGGGGGGAAACTGTTTTTT. Translating it yields CASSRGGTLGGKLFF.

This chain connects TRBV27 to TRBJ2-1, with D possibly matching TRBD1 (6 bases). This CDR3 is 16 amino acids long. Germline assignment: CDR1 MNHEY and CDR2 SMNVEV (reference sequence). Trimming pared 4 bases from V and 0 bases from J, leaving 13 bases between. The CDR3 sequence is CASSSNREFSYNEQFF. In nucleotides, the CDR3 is TGTGCCAGCAGTTCAAACAGGGAATTCTCCTACAATGAGCAGTTCTTC.

V usage is TRBV28 and J usage is TRBJ1-5; D not certain. V lost 5 bases to trimming and J lost 0 bases, with 2 bases between them. Germline V gene lookup returns CDR1 MDHEN and CDR2 SYDVKM. This CDR3 is built from 12 residues. The DNA of the CDR3 is TGTGCCAGCAGTGATAGCAATCAGCCCCAGCATTTT. This encodes CASSDSNQPQHF.

This chain links TRBV28 with TRBJ1-1; D perhaps matches TRBD1 (5 bases). The CDR3 consists of 15 residues. Trimming left V 2 bases short and J 5 bases short, with 15 bases between. Germline CDR1 is MDHEN and CDR2 is SYDVKM. The CDR3 protein is CASSLKVQGKTEAFF. For the CDR3, the DNA is TGTGCCAGCAGTTTAAAGGTCCAGGGTAAGACTGAAGCTTTCTTT.

This chain links TRBV19 with TRBJ2-7; D perhaps matches TRBD2 (6 bases). From germline, CDR1 is LNHDA and CDR2 SQIVND (reference sequence). The V gene lost 1 base and the J gene lost 2 bases, with 12 bases spanning the gap. The CDR3 consists of 15 residues. CDR3 amino acids: CASSIGGGAPYEQYF. The CDR3 DNA sequence: TGTGCCAGTAGTATAGGTGGCGGGGCCCCCTACGAGCAGTACTTC.

The V gene is TRBV28, the J gene TRBJ1-1; the D gene is possibly TRBD1 (6 bases). The CDR3 is 12 residues long. Trimming shortened V by 5 bases and J by 5 bases, and 9 bases separated the two germline ends. Germline V CDR1 and CDR2: MDHEN, SYDVKM. This chain's CDR3 is CASSGQGTEAFF. In DNA, the CDR3 is TGTGCCAGCAGTGGTCAGGGGACTGAAGCTTTCTTT. The full variable domain, completed using reference TRBV28 and TRBJ1-1, is DVKVTQSSRYLVKRTGEKVFLECVQDMDHENMFWYRQDPGLGLRLIYFSYDVKMKEKGDIPEGYSVSREKKERFSLILESASTNQTSMYLCASSGQGTEAFFGQGTRLTVV.

This clone was observed a single time. The chain carries TRBV9 and TRBJ2-2; 9 bases map to TRBD2. Germline V gives CDR1 SGDLS, CDR2 YYNGEE. This CDR3 spans 15 amino acids. The trim removed 4 bases at V and 2 bases at J, leaving 3 bases unmatched. CDR3 sequence: CASSSTSGNTGELFF. CDR3 nucleotides: TGTGCCAGCAGCTCGACTAGCGGAAACACCGGGGAGCTGTTTTTT.

This clone was recorded a few times. The rearrangement links TRBV11-2 to TRBJ1-3; D unclear. Germline CDR1 and CDR2: SGHAT and FQNNGV. V was shortened by 5 bases and J by 0 bases, with 11 bases between the two germline ends. This CDR3 spans 15 amino acids. CDR3 nucleotide sequence: TGTGCCAGCAGCCACGAGCCCGTCTCTGGAAACACCATATATTTT. Translating it yields CASSHEPVSGNTIYF.

The chain uses TRBV19 and TRBJ1-2; D is undetermined. Trimming removed 11 bases from V and 4 bases from J, with 14 bases in between. The CDR3 sequence is 12 residues long. Germline values: CDR1 LNHDA, CDR2 SQIVND (reference sequence). CDR3 nucleotides: TGTGCCCTCGCATCTCGCGGCTATGGCTACACCTTC. This encodes CALASRGYGYTF.

The sample holds one count of this clone. The chain combines TRBV24-1 with TRBJ1-2; D call uncertain. Germline V gene sequence: CDR1 KGHDR, CDR2 SFDVKD. Trimming shortened V by 0 bases and J by 6 bases, and 4 bases separated the two germline ends. The CDR3 consists of 12 residues. The CDR3 sequence is CATSDLWDGYTF. The CDR3 DNA sequence: TGTGCCACCAGTGATTTGTGGGATGGCTACACCTTC.

The rearrangement links TRBV10-3 to TRBJ1-3; 7 nucleotides line up with TRBD1. This CDR3 contains 13 residues. In germline, CDR1 is ENHRY, CDR2 SYGVKD. The ends lost 10 bases at V and 8 bases at J; junction bases unmatched: 11. CDR3 in amino acids: CATQDRPVDTIYF. The CDR3 bases are TGTGCCACCCAGGACAGGCCGGTGGACACCATATATTTT.

The J gene is TRBJ2-3, the V gene TRBV7-2; 11 nucleotides align to TRBD2. Unmatched junction bases numbered 7, after V lost 2 bases and J lost 3 bases. The germline gives CDR1 SGHTA, CDR2 FQGNSA. The CDR3 sequence is 17 residues long. This chain's CDR3 is CASSLPLLAGVTDTQYF. The CDR3 DNA is TGTGCCAGCAGCTTACCCTTACTAGCGGGAGTTACAGATACGCAGTATTTT.

This chain uses TRBV27 with TRBJ1-5; TRBD1 aligns across 7 bases. Looked up from germline, CDR1 is MNHEY and CDR2 is SMNVEV (reference sequence). The CDR3 loop spans 16 amino acids. Trimming took 5 bases from V and 1 from J; bases not matched to a gene: 8. The CDR3 region is CASSPTDRLSNQPQHF. The CDR3, as DNA: TGTGCCAGCAGTCCGACGGACAGGTTAAGCAATCAGCCCCAGCATTTT.

This chain joins TRBV28 and TRBJ1-2; the match to TRBD1 covers 8 bases. Per the germline V gene, CDR1 is MDHEN and CDR2 is SYDVKM. The junction had 6 bases not matched to a gene; V was cut back by 8 bases and J by 7 bases. This CDR3 has 12 residues. CDR3 DNA sequence: TGTGCCAGCTCAGGGGGCGATGGTGGCTACACCTTC. Translated: CASSGGDGGYTF.

The chain combines TRBV7-2 with TRBJ1-1; TRBD1 might be the D (5 bases). The germline CDR1 and CDR2 sequences are SGHTA and FQGNSA. V gave up 7 bases and J gave up 6 bases, with 18 bases separating them. CDR3 length equals 14 residues. The CDR3 coding sequence is TGTGCCAGCACCCCATCCCAGGGTTTATCTGAAGCTTTCTTT. Its protein product is CASTPSQGLSEAFF.

The chain carries TRBV27 and TRBJ1-1, with 10 bases that match TRBD1. V lost 4 bases, J lost 3 bases, and 2 bases stayed unmatched. Germline V gives CDR1 MNHEY, CDR2 SMNVEV (reference sequence). The CDR3 runs to 14 residues. For the CDR3, the DNA is TGTGCCAGCAGTTGGACAGGGGGTCACACTGAAGCTTTCTTT. It codes for CASSWTGGHTEAFF.